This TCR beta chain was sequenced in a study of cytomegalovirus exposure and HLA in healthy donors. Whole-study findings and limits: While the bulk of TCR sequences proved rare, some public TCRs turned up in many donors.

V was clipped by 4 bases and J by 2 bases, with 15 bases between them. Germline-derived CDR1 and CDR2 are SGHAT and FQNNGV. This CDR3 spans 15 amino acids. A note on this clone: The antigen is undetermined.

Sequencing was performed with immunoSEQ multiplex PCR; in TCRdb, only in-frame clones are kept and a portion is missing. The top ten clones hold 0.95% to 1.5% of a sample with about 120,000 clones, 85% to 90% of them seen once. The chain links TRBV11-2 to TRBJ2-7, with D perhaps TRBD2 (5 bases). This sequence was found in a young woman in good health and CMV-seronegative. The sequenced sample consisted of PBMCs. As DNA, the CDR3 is TGTGCCAGCAGCTCCCCCCGGGATTCTCCCTACGAGCAGTACTTC. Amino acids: CASSSPRDSPYEQYF.